The rows below give T cell receptor beta chains drawn from one sample of a study of blood T cell repertoires in COVID-19. Repertoires were generated with immunoSEQ multiplex PCR, while TCRdb's copy carries only in-frame clones and drops some. The data contain 210,000 or so clones, 70% to 90% of them singletons. Source material: peripheral blood. These receptors came from a man between 18 and 35 years old with active or convalescent COVID-19. CDR3s include the opening cysteine and the closing phenylalanine or tryptophan. D genes are given only for firm matches. Clone size is given for some rows only: seen once, a few or many times, or a class if the clone is expanded.

TRBD1	-	TRBV4-3	TRBJ2-7	CASSLDRGSYEQYF	TGCGCCAGCAGCCTCGACAGGGGCTCCTACGAGCAGTACTTC
TRBD1	-	TRBV19	TRBJ1-1	CASSILPGQGTEAFF	TGTGCCAGTAGTATCCTACCGGGACAGGGCACTGAAGCTTTCTTT
-	-	TRBV2	TRBJ2-1	CASSESRDGLNEQFF	TGTGCCAGCAGTGAATCCAGGGATGGTCTTAATGAGCAGTTCTTC
TRBD2	-	TRBV5-8	TRBJ2-5	CASRPGTRGLETQYF	TGTGCCAGCAGGCCCGGGACTAGAGGCTTGGAGACCCAGTACTTC
TRBD2	-	TRBV10-1	TRBJ2-1	CATGLAGGGVQFF	TGCGCCACGGGACTAGCGGGAGGAGGTGTGCAGTTCTTC
-	-	TRBV29-1	TRBJ1-4	CSARDTDEKLFF	TGCAGCGCCCGGGACACCGATGAAAAACTGTTTTTT
-	-	TRBV2	TRBJ1-5	CASSDRVNQPQHF	TGTGCCAGCAGCGACAGAGTCAATCAGCCCCAGCATTTT
-	-	TRBV11-2	TRBJ2-7	CASSLAEGSDEQYF	TGTGCCAGCAGCCTTGCGGAGGGTTCCGACGAGCAGTACTTC
TRBD1	-	TRBV5-1	TRBJ1-1	CASSYLTGTSSEAFF	TGCGCCAGCAGCTACCTGACAGGGACGAGTTCTGAAGCTTTCTTT
TRBD1	-	TRBV5-5	TRBJ1-3	CASSFSDRETGNTIYF	TGTGCCAGCAGCTTTTCGGACAGGGAAACTGGAAACACCATATATTTT
-	-	TRBV25-1	TRBJ1-2	CASSLSNYGYTF	TGTGCCAGCTCGCTCAGTAACTATGGCTACACCTTC
-	-	TRBV27	TRBJ1-3	CASSPRGAEGNTIYF	TGTGCCAGCAGTCCACGGGGGGCGGAAGGAAACACCATATATTTT
-	-	TRBV3-1/TRBV3-2	TRBJ2-1	CASSQDGGTPAEQFF	TGTGCCAGCAGCCAAGATGGCGGGACCCCCGCTGAGCAGTTCTTC
-	-	TRBV14	TRBJ2-7	CASSPQDYEQYF	TGTGCCAGCAGCCCTCAGGACTACGAGCAGTACTTC
-	-	TRBV15	TRBJ1-1	CATSWRTGFYTEAFF	TGTGCCACCAGCTGGCGTACAGGATTCTACACTGAAGCTTTCTTT
TRBD2	few	TRBV9	TRBJ2-7	CASSRLAGASYEQYF	TGTGCCAGCAGCCGACTAGCGGGAGCTTCCTACGAGCAGTACTTC
-	-	TRBV5-6	TRBJ1-2	CASSLTGPNYGYTF	TGTGCCAGCAGCTTGACAGGCCCAAACTATGGCTACACCTTC
TRBD2	-	TRBV2	TRBJ2-7	CASSGSGSPCEQYF	TGTGCCAGCAGTGGTAGCGGGAGTCCGTGCGAGCAGTACTTC
-	-	TRBV7-2	TRBJ2-2	CASAGSLNTGELFF	TGTGCCAGCGCCGGGAGCCTGAACACCGGGGAGCTGTTTTTT
TRBD2	-	TRBV9	TRBJ2-3	CASSVEREPQYF	TGTGCCAGCAGCGTAGAGCGGGAGCCGCAGTATTTT
-	-	TRBV29-1	TRBJ1-1	CSVEEGVNTEAFF	TGCAGCGTTGAAGAAGGGGTGAACACTGAAGCTTTCTTT
TRBD2	-	TRBV27	TRBJ2-7	CASSLLAGAREQYF	TGTGCCAGCAGTTTACTAGCGGGAGCTAGAGAGCAGTACTTC
TRBD1	few	TRBV2	TRBJ1-5	CASRGTGNSNQPQHF	TGTGCCAGCAGGGGGACAGGGAATAGCAATCAGCCCCAGCATTTT
-	-	TRBV10-1	TRBJ2-7	CASSPGWGSYEQYF	TGCGCCAGCAGTCCGGGGTGGGGATCCTACGAGCAGTACTTC
TRBD1	-	TRBV10-3	TRBJ1-1	CAIKGRQGGVEAFF	TGTGCCATCAAAGGGCGACAGGGGGGTGTTGAAGCTTTCTTT
TRBD2	-	TRBV4-3	TRBJ2-5	CASSQEIAGEFKTQYF	TGCGCCAGCAGCCAAGAGATTGCGGGAGAATTTAAGACCCAGTACTTC
-	-	TRBV12-3/TRBV12-4	TRBJ1-1	CASKPPQGTEAFF	TGTGCCAGCAAGCCTCCCCAGGGGACTGAAGCTTTCTTT